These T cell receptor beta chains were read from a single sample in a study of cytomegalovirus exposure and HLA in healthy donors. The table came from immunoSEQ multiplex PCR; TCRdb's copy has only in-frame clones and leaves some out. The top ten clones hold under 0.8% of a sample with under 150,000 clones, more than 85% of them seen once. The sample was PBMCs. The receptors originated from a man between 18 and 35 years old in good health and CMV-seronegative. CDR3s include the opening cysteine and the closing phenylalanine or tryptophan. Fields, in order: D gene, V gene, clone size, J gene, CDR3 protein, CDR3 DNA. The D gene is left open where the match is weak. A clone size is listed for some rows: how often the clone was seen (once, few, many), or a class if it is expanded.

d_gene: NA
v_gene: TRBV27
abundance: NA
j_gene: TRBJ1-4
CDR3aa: CASSLSYATNEKLFF
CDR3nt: TGTGCCAGCAGTTTATCGTATGCAACTAATGAAAAACTGTTTTTT

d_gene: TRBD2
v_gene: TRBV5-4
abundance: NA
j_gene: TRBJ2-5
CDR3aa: CASSLPSGSLETQYF
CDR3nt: TGTGCCAGCAGCTTGCCTAGCGGGAGTCTGGAGACCCAGTACTTC

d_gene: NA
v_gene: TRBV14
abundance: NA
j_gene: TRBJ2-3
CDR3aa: CASSQDRAAPSTDTQYF
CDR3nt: TGTGCCAGCAGCCAAGATCGAGCGGCCCCTAGCACAGATACGCAGTATTTT

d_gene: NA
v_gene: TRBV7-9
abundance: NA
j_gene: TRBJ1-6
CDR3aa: CASGGAAAKFNSPLHF
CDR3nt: TGTGCCAGCGGGGGGGCCGCGGCCAAGTTTAATTCACCCCTCCACTTT

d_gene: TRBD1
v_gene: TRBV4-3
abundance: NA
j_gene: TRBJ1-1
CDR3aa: CASSQESRGRGSTEAFF
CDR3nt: TGCGCCAGCAGCCAAGAGTCCAGGGGGCGAGGTAGCACTGAAGCTTTCTTT

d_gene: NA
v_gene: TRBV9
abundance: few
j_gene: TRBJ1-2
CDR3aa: CASIRLQEEGYGYTF
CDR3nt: TGTGCCAGCATAAGATTACAGGAAGAAGGCTATGGCTACACCTTC

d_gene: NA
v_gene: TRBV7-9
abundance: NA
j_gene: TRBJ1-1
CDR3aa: CASSARSGKNTEAFF
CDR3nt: TGTGCCAGCAGCGCCCGGAGCGGGAAGAACACTGAAGCTTTCTTT

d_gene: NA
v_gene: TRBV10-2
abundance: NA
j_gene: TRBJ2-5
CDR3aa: CASSHRDKKGTQYF
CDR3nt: TGCGCCAGCAGTCATCGGGACAAAAAGGGGACCCAGTACTTC

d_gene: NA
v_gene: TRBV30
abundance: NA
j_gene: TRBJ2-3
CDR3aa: CAWSVKGGTDTQYF
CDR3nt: TGTGCCTGGAGTGTAAAGGGGGGGACAGATACGCAGTATTTT

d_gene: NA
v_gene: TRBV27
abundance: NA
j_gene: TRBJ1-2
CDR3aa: CASSATGFYGYTF
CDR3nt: TGTGCCAGCAGTGCCACAGGGTTCTATGGCTACACCTTC

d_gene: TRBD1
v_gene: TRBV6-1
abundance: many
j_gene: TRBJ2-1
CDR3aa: CASSGNRGRYNEQFF
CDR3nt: TGTGCCAGCAGTGGAAACAGGGGGCGGTACAATGAGCAGTTCTTC

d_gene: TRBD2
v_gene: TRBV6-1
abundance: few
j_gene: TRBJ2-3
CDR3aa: CASSPMAGGVDTQYF
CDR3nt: TGTGCCAGCAGCCCCATGGCGGGAGGGGTAGATACGCAGTATTTT

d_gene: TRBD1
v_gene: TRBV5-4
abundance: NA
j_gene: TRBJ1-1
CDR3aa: CASSPDRGKWNTEAFF
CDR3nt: TGTGCCAGCAGTCCTGACAGGGGGAAATGGAACACTGAAGCTTTCTTT

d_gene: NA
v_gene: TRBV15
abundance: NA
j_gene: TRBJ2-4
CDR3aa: CATGLSGLLAKNIQYF
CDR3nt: TGTGCCACCGGGCTTTCAGGTTTACTAGCCAAAAACATTCAGTACTTC

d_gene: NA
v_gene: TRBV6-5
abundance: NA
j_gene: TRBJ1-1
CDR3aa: CASSYGAALNTEAFF
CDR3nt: TGTGCCAGCAGTTACGGGGCGGCGTTGAACACTGAAGCTTTCTTT

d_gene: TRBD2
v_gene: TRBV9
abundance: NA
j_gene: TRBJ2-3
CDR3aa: CASSASAGGRRTDTQYF
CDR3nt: TGTGCCAGCAGCGCTTCAGCGGGGGGCCGCCGCACAGATACGCAGTATTTT

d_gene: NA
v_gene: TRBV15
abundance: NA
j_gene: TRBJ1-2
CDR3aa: CATSTKRGYGYTF
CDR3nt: TGTGCCACCAGCACAAAGAGGGGGTATGGCTACACCTTC

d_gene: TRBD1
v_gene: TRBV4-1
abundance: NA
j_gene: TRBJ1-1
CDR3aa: CASSLGQALGAFF
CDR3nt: TGCGCCAGCAGCCTGGGACAGGCCTTGGGAGCTTTCTTT

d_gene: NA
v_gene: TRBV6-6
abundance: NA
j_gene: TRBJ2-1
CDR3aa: CASSYDATYNEQFF
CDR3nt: TGTGCCAGCAGTTACGATGCTACCTACAATGAGCAGTTCTTC

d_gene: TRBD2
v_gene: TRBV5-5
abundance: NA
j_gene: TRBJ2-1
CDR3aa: CASSSLPERGGPGEQFF
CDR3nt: TGTGCCAGCAGCTCCCTCCCGGAGCGGGGGGGCCCGGGTGAGCAGTTCTTC

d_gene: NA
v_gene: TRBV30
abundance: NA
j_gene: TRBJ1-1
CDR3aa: CAWSLPPSVAFF
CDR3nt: TGTGCCTGGAGCCTACCCCCTTCGGTAGCTTTCTTT

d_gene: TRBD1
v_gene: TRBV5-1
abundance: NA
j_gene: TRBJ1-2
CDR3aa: CASSTGTGGATTGGYTF
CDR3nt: TGCGCCAGCAGCACGGGGACAGGGGGCGCAACTACAGGAGGCTACACCTTC

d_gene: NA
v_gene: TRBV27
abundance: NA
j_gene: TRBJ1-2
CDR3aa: CASSRRRADYGYTF
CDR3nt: TGTGCCAGCAGTCGACGACGTGCGGACTATGGCTACACCTTC

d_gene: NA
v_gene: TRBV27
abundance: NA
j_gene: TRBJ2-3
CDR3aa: CASSGPYTDTQYF
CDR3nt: TGTGCCAGCAGTGGTCCCTACACAGATACGCAGTATTTT

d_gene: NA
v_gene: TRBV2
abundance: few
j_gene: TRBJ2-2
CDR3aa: CASSPRGETGELFF
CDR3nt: TGTGCCAGCAGTCCCAGGGGAGAAACCGGGGAGCTGTTTTTT

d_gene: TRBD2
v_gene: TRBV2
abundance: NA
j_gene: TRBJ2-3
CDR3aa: CASSASGGSKSTDTQYF
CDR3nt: TGTGCCAGCAGTGCTAGCGGGGGATCAAAAAGCACAGATACGCAGTATTTT

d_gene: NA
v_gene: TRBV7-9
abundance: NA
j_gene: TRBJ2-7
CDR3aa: CASSLGGRERYEQYF
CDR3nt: TGTGCCAGCTCCCTAGGGGGTCGGGAAAGATACGAGCAGTACTTC

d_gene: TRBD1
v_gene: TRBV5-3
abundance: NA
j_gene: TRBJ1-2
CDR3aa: CARSRENRQGSIYGYTF
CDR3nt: TGTGCCAGAAGCAGGGAAAATAGACAGGGAAGTATCTATGGCTACACCTTC

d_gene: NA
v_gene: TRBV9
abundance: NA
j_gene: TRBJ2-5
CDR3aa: CASSVVGSGGETQYF
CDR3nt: TGTGCCAGCAGCGTAGTCGGGAGTGGGGGGGAGACCCAGTACTTC

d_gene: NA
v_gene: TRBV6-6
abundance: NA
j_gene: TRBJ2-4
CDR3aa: CASSYVGAGAKNIQYF
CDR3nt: TGTGCCAGCAGTTACGTGGGGGCGGGAGCCAAAAACATTCAGTACTTC

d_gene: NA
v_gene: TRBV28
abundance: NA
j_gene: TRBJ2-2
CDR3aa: CASSLLGPANTGELFF
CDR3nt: TGTGCCAGCAGTTTACTGGGGCCCGCGAACACCGGGGAGCTGTTTTTT

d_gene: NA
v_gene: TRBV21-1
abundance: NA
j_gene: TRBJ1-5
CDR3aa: CASSNLDRAGQPQHF
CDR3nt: TGTGCCAGCAGCAACTTAGACAGGGCGGGACAGCCCCAGCATTTT

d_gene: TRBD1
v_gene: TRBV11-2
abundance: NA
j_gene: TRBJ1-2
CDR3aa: CASRKDRADYGYTF
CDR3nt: TGTGCCAGCAGGAAAGACAGGGCTGACTATGGCTACACCTTC

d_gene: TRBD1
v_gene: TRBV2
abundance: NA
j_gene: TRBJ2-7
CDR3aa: CASSLDIPTGPWISYEQYF
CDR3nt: TGTGCCAGCAGCTTAGATATACCGACAGGGCCGTGGATCTCCTACGAGCAGTACTTC

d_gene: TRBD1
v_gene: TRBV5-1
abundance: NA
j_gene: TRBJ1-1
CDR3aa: CASSERTGVNTEAFF
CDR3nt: TGCGCCAGCAGTGAGAGGACAGGGGTAAACACTGAAGCTTTCTTT

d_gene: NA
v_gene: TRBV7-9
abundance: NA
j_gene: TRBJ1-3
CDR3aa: CASSPRPGVTIYF
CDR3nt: TGTGCCAGCAGCCCTAGACCGGGGGTGACCATATATTTT

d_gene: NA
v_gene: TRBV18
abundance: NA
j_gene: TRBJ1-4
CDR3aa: CASSATGATNEKLFF
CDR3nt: TGTGCCAGCTCAGCCACCGGGGCAACTAATGAAAAACTGTTTTTT

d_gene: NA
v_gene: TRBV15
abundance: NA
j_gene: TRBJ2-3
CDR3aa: CATSREYGQRYTQYF
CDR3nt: TGTGCCACCAGCAGAGAATATGGCCAGAGGTATACGCAGTATTTT

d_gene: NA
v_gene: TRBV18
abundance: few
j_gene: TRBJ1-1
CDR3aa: CASSQTDSYTEAFF
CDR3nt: TGTGCCAGCTCACAGACGGACAGCTACACTGAAGCTTTCTTT

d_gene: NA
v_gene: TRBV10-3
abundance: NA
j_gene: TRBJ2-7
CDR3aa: CAITSRERDEQYF
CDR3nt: TGTGCCATCACCTCGAGGGAGCGGGACGAGCAGTACTTC

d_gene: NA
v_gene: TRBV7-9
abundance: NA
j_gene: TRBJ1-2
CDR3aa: CASSLEIDRGYTF
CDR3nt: TGTGCCAGCAGCTTAGAGATCGACAGGGGCTACACCTTC

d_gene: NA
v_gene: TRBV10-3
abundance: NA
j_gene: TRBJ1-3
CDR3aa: CAIRGASGNTIYF
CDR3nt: TGTGCCATCAGGGGGGCCTCTGGAAACACCATATATTTT

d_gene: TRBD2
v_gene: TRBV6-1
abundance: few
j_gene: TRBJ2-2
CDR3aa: CASSELSGGAVAGELFF
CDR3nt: TGTGCCAGCAGTGAACTGAGCGGGGGGGCGGTAGCCGGGGAGCTGTTTTTT

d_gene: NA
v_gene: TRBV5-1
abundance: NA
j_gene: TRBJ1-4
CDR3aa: CASSPRTEFNEKLFF
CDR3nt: TGCGCCAGCAGCCCCCGGACAGAGTTTAATGAAAAACTGTTTTTT

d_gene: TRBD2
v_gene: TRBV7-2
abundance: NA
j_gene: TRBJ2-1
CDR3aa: CASSLAKGLAGEQFF
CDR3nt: TGTGCCAGCAGCTTAGCGAAGGGACTAGCTGGTGAGCAGTTCTTC

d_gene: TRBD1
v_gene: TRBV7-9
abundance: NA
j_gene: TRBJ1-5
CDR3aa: CASSLATGSNNQPQHF
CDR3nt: TGTGCCAGCAGCTTGGCGACAGGGAGCAACAATCAGCCCCAGCATTTT

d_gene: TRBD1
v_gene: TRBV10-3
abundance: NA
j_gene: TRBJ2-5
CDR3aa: CAIPSGTGGVETQYF
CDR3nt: TGTGCCATCCCGTCCGGGACAGGGGGCGTTGAGACCCAGTACTTC

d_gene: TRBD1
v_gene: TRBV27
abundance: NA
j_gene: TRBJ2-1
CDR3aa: CASSVRDRVIPNEQFF
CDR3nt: TGTGCCAGCAGCGTCCGGGACAGGGTAATTCCCAATGAGCAGTTCTTC

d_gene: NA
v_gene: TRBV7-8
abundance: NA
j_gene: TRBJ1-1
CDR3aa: CASSAGGTTEAFF
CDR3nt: TGTGCCAGCAGCGCTGGGGGCACGACTGAAGCTTTCTTT

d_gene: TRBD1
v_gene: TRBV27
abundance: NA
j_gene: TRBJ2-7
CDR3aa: CASSLSRDRPSYEQYF
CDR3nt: TGTGCCAGCAGTTTGTCGAGGGACAGGCCATCTTACGAGCAGTACTTC

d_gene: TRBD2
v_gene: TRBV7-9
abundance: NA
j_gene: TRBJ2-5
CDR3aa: CASSGGGLAGFGETQYF
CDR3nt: TGTGCCAGCAGCGGTGGTGGGTTAGCGGGGTTCGGCGAGACCCAGTACTTC

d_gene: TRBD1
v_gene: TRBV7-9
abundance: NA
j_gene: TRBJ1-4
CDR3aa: CASSLLSGGGEKLFF
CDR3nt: TGTGCCAGCAGCTTACTGTCAGGGGGCGGTGAAAAACTGTTTTTT

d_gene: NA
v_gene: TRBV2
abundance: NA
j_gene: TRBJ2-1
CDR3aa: CASSDDTSYNEQFF
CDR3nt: TGTGCCAGCAGTGATGACACCTCCTACAATGAGCAGTTCTTC

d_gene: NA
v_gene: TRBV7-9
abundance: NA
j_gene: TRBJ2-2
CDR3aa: CASSAGRENTGELFF
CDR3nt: TGTGCCAGCAGCGCGGGTCGAGAAAACACCGGGGAGCTGTTTTTT